This T cell receptor beta chain was identified during a study of T cell repertoires in cytomegalovirus infection. Study in general: Signatures in public TCR beta sequences pointed to both CMV infection and matching HLA type.

The CDR3 is 14 residues long. Deletions cut 5 bases from V and 2 bases from J, with 13 bases between. Germline V gene lookup returns CDR1 MNHNS and CDR2 SASEGT. As concerns this clonotype: The antigen remains undetermined.

TCRdb re-called the reads with MiXCR, one entry per CDR3 protein. Among roughly 350,000 distinct CDR3 sequences listed, about 35% were seen once. The receptor was isolated from a human donor in good health (CMV status not recorded). Some clones in this sample may be carry-over from other donors' samples. The chain employs TRBV6-1 and TRBJ2-7; tentatively, D is TRBD1 or TRBD2 (6 bases each). The sample here was cultured PBMCs, taken from culture after CMV antigen stimulation. The chain's CDR3 is CASSYRGVTYEQYF. CDR3 coding DNA: TGTGCCAGCAGTTATAGGGGGGTTACCTACGAGCAGTACTTC.